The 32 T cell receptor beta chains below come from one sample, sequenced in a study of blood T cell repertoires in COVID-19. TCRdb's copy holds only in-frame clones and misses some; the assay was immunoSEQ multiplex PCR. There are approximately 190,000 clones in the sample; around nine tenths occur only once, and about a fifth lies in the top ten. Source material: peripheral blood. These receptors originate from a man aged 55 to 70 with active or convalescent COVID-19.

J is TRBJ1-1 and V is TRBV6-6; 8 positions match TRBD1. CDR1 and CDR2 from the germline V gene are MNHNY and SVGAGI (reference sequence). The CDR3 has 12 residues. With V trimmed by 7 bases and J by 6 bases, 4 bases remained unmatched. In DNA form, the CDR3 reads TGTGCCAGCACTGACAGGGGCGCTGAAGCTTTCTTT. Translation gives CASTDRGAEAFF.

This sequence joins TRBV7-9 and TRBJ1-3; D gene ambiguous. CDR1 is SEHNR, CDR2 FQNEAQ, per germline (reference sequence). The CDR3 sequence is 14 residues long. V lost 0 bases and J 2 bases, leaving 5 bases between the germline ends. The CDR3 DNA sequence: TGTGCCAGCAGCTTAGCGAGGGCTGGAAACACCATATATTTT. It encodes CASSLARAGNTIYF.

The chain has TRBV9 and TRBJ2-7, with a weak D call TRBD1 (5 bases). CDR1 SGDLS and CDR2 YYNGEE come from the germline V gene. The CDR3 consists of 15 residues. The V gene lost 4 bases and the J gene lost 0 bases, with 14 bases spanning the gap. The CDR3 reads CASSFDPGFSYEQYF. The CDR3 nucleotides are TGTGCCAGCAGCTTTGACCCAGGGTTCTCCTACGAGCAGTACTTC.

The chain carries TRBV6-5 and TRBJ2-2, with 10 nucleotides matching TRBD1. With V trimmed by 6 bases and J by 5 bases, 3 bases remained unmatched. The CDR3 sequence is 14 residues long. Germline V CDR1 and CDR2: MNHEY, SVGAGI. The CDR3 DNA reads TGTGCCAGCAGCCGGGACAGGGGTACCGGGGAGCTGTTTTTT. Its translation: CASSRDRGTGELFF.

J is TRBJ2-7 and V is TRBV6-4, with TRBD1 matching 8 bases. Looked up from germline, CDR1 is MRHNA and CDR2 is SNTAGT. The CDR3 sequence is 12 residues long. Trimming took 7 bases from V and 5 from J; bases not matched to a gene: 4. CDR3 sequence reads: CASIRGQDEQYF. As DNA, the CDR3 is TGTGCCAGCATCAGGGGACAGGACGAGCAGTACTTC.

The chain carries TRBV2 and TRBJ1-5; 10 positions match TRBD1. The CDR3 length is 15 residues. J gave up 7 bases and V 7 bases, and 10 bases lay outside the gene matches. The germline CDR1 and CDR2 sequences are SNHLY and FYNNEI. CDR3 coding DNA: TGTGCCAGCATTCAGACAGGGGGCGTAGGGCAGCCCCAGCATTTT. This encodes CASIQTGGVGQPQHF.

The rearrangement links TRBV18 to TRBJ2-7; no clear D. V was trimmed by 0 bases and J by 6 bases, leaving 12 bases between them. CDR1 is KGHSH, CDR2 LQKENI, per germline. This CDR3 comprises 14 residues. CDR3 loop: CASSPPGRAGEQYF. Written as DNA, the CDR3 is TGTGCCAGCTCACCACCGGGTCGAGCAGGCGAGCAGTACTTC.

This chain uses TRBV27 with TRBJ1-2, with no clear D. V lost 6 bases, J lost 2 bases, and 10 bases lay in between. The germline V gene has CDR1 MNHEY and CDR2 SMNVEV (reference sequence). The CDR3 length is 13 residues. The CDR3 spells CASSFTQNYGYTF. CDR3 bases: TGTGCCAGCAGCTTTACACAAAACTATGGCTACACCTTC.

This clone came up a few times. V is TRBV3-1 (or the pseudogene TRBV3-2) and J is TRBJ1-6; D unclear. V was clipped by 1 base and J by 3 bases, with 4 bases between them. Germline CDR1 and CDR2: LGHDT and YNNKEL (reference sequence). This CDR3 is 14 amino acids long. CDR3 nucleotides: TGTGCCAGCAGCCAAGGAGACTATAATTCACCCCTCCACTTT. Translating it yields CASSQGDYNSPLHF.

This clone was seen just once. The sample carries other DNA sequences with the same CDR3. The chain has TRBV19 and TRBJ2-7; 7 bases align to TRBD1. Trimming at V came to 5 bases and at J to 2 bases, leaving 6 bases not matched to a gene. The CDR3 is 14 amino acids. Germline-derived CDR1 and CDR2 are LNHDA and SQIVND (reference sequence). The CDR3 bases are TGTGCCAGTAGTTCAACAGGGACAGCCTACGAGCAGTACTTC. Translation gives CASSSTGTAYEQYF.

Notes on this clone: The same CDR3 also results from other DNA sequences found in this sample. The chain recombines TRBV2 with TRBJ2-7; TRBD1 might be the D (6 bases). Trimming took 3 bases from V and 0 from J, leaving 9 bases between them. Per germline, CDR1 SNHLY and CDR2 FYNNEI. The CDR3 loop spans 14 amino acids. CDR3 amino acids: CASSENRDSYEQYF. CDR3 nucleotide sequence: TGTGCCAGCAGTGAGAACAGGGACTCCTACGAGCAGTACTTC.

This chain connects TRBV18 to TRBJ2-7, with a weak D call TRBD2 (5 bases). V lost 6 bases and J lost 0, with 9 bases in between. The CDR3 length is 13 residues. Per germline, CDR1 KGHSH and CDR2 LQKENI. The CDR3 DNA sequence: TGTGCCAGCTCCCCCGCGGGCTCCTACGAGCAGTACTTC. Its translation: CASSPAGSYEQYF.

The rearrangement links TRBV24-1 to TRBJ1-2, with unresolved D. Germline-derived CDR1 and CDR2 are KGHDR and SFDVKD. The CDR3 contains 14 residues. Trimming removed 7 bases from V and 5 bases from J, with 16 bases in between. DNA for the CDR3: TGTGCCACCAGCGGCGCCGGGGTCTGGTATGGCTACACCTTC. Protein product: CATSGAGVWYGYTF.

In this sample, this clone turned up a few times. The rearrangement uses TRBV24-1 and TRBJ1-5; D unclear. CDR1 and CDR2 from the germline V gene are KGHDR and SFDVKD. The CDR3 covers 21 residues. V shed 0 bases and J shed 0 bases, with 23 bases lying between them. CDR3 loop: CATSDLQGRFRRFNSNQPQHF. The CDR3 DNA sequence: TGTGCCACCAGTGATTTGCAAGGACGTTTCCGGAGGTTTAATAGCAATCAGCCCCAGCATTTT.

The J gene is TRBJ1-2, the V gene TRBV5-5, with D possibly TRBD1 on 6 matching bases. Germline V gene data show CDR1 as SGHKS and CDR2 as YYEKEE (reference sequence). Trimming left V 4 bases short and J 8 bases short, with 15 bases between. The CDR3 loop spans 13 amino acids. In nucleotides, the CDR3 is TGTGCCAGCAGCCCGAGGACAGCGGCGGGCTACACCTTC. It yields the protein CASSPRTAAGYTF.

As DNA, the CDR3 is TGTGCCAGCAGTTACTCGGAGCGGGGTCCCTACGAGCAGTACTTC. It specifies CASSYSERGPYEQYF. This chain connects TRBV6-5 to TRBJ2-7; 7 nucleotides align to TRBD2. V shed 0 bases, J shed 2 bases, and the junction held 4 bases outside the gene matches. The CDR3 loop spans 15 amino acids. CDR1 and CDR2 (germline): MNHEY, SVGAGI.

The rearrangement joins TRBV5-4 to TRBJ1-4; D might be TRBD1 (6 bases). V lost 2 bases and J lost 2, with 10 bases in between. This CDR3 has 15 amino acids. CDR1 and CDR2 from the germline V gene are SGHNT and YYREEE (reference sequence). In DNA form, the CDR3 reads TGTGCCAGCAGCTTTGGGGGCGCCACTAATGAAAAACTGTTTTTT. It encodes CASSFGGATNEKLFF. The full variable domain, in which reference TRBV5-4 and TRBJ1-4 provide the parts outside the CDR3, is ETGVTQSPTHLIKTRGQQVTLRCSSQSGHNTVSWYQQALGQGPQFIFQYYREEENGRGNFPPRFSGLQFPNYSSELNVNALELDDSALYLCASSFGGATNEKLFFGSGTQLSVL.

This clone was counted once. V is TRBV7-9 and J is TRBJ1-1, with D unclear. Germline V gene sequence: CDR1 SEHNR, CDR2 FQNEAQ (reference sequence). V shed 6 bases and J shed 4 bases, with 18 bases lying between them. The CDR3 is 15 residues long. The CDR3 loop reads CASSPRPSGGTEAFF. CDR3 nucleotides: TGTGCCAGCAGTCCTCGTCCATCGGGTGGCACTGAAGCTTTCTTT.

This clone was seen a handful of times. DNA of the CDR3: TGCGCCAGCAGTGCCATTTCTACGGAGACCCAGTACTTC. This gives the protein CASSAISTETQYF. The rearrangement links TRBV10-1 to TRBJ2-5; unclear D gene. Germline loops: CDR1 WNHNN, CDR2 SYGVQD (reference sequence). The CDR3 contains 13 residues. The germline V and J ends were trimmed by 4 bases and 5 bases, with 11 bases remaining between them.

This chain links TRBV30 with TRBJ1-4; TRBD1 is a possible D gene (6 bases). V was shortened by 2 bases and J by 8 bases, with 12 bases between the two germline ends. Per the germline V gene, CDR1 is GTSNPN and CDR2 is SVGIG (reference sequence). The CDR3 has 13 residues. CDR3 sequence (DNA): TGTGCCTGGAGTACCGGACAGTCAGAAAAACTGTTTTTT. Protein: CAWSTGQSEKLFF.

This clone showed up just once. The CDR3: CASSENRIQTGGKEAFF. Written as DNA, the CDR3 is TGTGCCAGCAGTGAAAACCGGATACAGACAGGGGGGAAGGAAGCTTTCTTT. This chain uses TRBV6-1 with TRBJ1-1, with 9 bases that match TRBD1. V trimming: 2 bases; J trimming: 8 bases; junction bases outside the gene matches: 15. This CDR3 contains 17 residues. Germline V gene lookup returns CDR1 MNHNS and CDR2 SASEGT.

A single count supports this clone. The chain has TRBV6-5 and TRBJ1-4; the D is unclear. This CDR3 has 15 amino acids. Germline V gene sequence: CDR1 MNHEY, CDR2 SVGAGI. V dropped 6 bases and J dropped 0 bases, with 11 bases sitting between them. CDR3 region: CASRDRTATNEKLFF. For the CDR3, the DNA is TGTGCCAGCAGGGATAGGACTGCAACTAATGAAAAACTGTTTTTT.

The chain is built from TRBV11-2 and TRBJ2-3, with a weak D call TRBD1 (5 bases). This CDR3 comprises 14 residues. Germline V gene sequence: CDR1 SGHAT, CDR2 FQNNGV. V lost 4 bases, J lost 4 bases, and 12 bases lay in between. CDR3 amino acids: CASSYYRISDTQYF. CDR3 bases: TGTGCCAGCAGCTATTACAGGATTTCAGATACGCAGTATTTT.

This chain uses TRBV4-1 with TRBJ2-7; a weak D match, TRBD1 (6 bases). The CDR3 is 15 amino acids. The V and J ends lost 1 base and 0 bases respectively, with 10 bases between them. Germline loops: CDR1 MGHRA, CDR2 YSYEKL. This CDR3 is CASSQGPGDSYEQYF. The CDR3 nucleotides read TGCGCCAGCAGCCAAGGTCCAGGGGACTCCTACGAGCAGTACTTC.

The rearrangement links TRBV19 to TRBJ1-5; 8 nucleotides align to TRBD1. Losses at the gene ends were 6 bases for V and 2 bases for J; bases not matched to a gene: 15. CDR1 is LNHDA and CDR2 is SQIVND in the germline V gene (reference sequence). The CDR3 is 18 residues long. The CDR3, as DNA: TGTGCCAGTAGCCCAGGCCTCGGGCAGGGGGCGGGCAATCAGCCCCAGCATTTT. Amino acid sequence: CASSPGLGQGAGNQPQHF.

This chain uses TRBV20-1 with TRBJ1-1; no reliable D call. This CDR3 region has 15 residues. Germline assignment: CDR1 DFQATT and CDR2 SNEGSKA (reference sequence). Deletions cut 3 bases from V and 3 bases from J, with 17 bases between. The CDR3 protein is CSASNSAGFDTEAFF. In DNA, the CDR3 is TGCAGTGCTAGTAATTCTGCGGGATTTGACACTGAAGCTTTCTTT.

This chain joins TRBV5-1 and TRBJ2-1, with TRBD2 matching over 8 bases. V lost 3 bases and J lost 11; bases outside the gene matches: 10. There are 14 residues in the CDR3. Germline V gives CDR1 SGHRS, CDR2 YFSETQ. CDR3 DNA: TGCGCCAGCAGCTCAGAAGGTCGGGGGGGAAAGCAGTTCTTC. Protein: CASSSEGRGGKQFF.

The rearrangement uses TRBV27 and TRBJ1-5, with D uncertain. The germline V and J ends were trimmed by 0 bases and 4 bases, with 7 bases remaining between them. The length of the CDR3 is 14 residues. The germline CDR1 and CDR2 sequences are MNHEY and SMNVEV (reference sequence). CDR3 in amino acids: CASSLSQNNQPQHF. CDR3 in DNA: TGTGCCAGCAGTTTATCCCAGAATAATCAGCCCCAGCATTTT.

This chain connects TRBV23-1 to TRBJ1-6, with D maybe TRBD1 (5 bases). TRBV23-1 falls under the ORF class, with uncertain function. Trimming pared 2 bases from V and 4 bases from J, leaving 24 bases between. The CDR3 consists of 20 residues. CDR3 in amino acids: CASSQGSRIDSLNYNSPLHF. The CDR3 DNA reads TGCGCCAGCAGTCAAGGGTCTCGGATAGACAGTTTAAATTATAATTCACCCCTCCACTTT.

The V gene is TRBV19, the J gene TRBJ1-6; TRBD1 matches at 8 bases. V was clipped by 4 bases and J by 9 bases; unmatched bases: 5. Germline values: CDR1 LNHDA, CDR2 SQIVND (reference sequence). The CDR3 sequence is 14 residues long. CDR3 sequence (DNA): TGTGCCAGTAGTACGGACAGGGACGGTTCACCCCTCCACTTT. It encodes CASSTDRDGSPLHF.

The chain's CDR3 is CASGFVLADPNEQFF. The CDR3, as DNA: TGTGCTAGTGGTTTTGTCCTAGCGGATCCTAATGAGCAGTTCTTC. The chain recombines TRBV12-5 with TRBJ2-1, with TRBD2 matching over 7 bases. Germline V gives CDR1 LGHNT, CDR2 FRNRAP. The CDR3 covers 15 residues. The ends lost 3 bases at V and 7 bases at J; junction bases unmatched: 9. Supplemented by reference TRBV12-5 and TRBJ2-1, the full variable domain reads DARVTQTPRHKVTEMGQEVTMRCQPILGHNTVFWYRQTMMQGLELLAYFRNRAPLDDSGMPKDRFSAEMPDATLATLKIQPSEPRDSAVYFCASGFVLADPNEQFFGPGTRLTVL.

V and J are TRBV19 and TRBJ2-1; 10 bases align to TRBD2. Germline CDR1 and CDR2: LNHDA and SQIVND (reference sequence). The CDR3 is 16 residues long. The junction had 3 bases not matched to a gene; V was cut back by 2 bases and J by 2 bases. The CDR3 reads CASSIQRGGPYNEQFF. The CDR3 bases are TGTGCCAGTAGTATACAGCGGGGGGGTCCCTACAATGAGCAGTTCTTC.